This T cell receptor (beta chain) was recovered during a study of human T cells and chemical hapten exposure. Study at large: Patch tests applied 0.01% DPC to the upper back and were scored after 6 days. The study's findings and limits: TCRs exceeding 1 in 1000 frequency stayed unchanged with DPC sensitization.

Within the library, unique molecular identifiers were attached to each individual cDNA molecule. In TCRdb, the RACE reads were re-called with MiXCR into one record per CDR3 protein. Found here are about 180,000 distinct CDR3 sequences, more than 25% of them singletons; the top ten hold 2.5% to 3.5%. Concerning this clonotype itself: Its specificity is not known.

Trimming removed 2 bases from V and 10 bases from J, with 12 bases in between. The length of the CDR3 is 14 residues. The germline CDR1 and CDR2 sequences are SGHTA and FQGTGA. Specified time point: pre-sensitization, week 0. Indicated treatment: therapeutic diphenylcyclopropenone sensitization with weekly scalp DPC. Alopecia patients, 18 to 70 years old and DPC-suitable, served as donors. The clonotype originates from a woman in her 30s with alopecia areata. Some clones in this sample may be carry-over from other donors' samples. The J gene is TRBJ1-6, the V gene TRBV7-3, with D unclear. The source material was whole blood, sampled in connection with sensitization to the hapten diphenylcyclopropenone (DPC). CDR3 sequence reads: CASSLLGGGSPLHF. The DNA for the CDR3 is TGTGCCAGCAGCTTACTTGGTGGCGGATCACCCCTCCACTTT. Based on the CDR3 plus reference TRBV7-3 and TRBJ1-6, the full variable domain is GAGVSQTPSNKVTEKGKYVELRCDPISGHTALYWYRQSLGQGPEFLIYFQGTGAADDSGLPNDRFFAVRPEGSVSTLKIQRTERGDSAVYLCASSLLGGGSPLHFGNGTRLTVT.